Listed below are T cell receptor beta chains from one sample, sequenced in a study of PD-L1 blockade in urothelial cancer. TCRdb keeps only in-frame clones here, not all; method: immunoSEQ multiplex PCR. The sample includes about 71,000 clones, roughly nine tenths of them seen just once. This specimen was PBMCs, taken around atezolizumab (anti-PD-L1) treatment. These TCRs come from a man aged 55 to 70 with urothelial cancer. The CDR3 runs from the conserved cysteine through the conserved F or W. D genes are given only for firm matches. Clone size is stated in some rows and not others, as once, few, many or a class when expanded.

>NA|TRBD1|TRBV30|TRBJ1-4
TGTGCCTGGAGTTACCTCCGACAGGGGGGAACTAATGAAAAACTGTTTTTT
CAWSYLRQGGTNEKLFF
>NA|TRBD2|TRBV5-1|TRBJ2-3
TGCGCCAGCAGTAGGGACGGGGACTACACAGATACGCAGTATTTT
CASSRDGDYTDTQYF
>NA|NA|TRBV5-6|TRBJ2-4
TGTGCCAGCAGCTCGCTAGTGCTAAACATTCAGTACTTC
CASSSLVLNIQYF
>NA|TRBD1|TRBV28|TRBJ1-1
TGTGCCAGCAGTCAGGGGGGCACGAGGAACACTGAAGCTTTCTTT
CASSQGGTRNTEAFF
>NA|NA|TRBV7-2|TRBJ2-3
TGTGCCAGCAGCTTAGCGCCAACTATCAGGGGCCCAGATACGCAGTATTTT
CASSLAPTIRGPDTQYF
>NA|TRBD1|TRBV19|TRBJ1-1
TGTGCCAGTAGTACAGGACAGGGGAACACTGAAGCTTTCTTT
CASSTGQGNTEAFF
>NA|NA|TRBV5-1|TRBJ2-4
TGCGCCAGCTCCCCCACTGAGACCAAACGGCGGACCAAAAACATTCAGTACTTC
CASSPTETKRRTKNIQYF
>NA|TRBD2|TRBV28|TRBJ2-1
TGTGCCACCAAGACTAGCGGGAGTATCGATGAGCAGTTCTTC
CATKTSGSIDEQFF
>NA|TRBD1|TRBV25-1|TRBJ2-7
TGTGCCAGCAGTCCGGGACAGGGGATCAACGAGCAGTACTTC
CASSPGQGINEQYF
>NA|TRBD1|TRBV4-3|TRBJ2-2
TGCGCCAGCAGCCAAGACCGAAACAGGGGCACCACCGGGGAGCTGTTTTTT
CASSQDRNRGTTGELFF
>NA|NA|TRBV6-1|TRBJ1-3
TGTGCCAGCAGAACAGGGACTGGAAACACCATATATTTT
CASRTGTGNTIYF
>NA|TRBD1|TRBV7-9|TRBJ1-2
TGTGCCAGCAGCATGCCAGGGACAGGTACCTCGCTAGCCAACTATGGCTACACCTTC
CASSMPGTGTSLANYGYTF
>NA|NA|TRBV7-2|TRBJ1-1
TGTGCCAGCAGCCGACAGGTTAACACTGAAGCTTTCTTT
CASSRQVNTEAFF
>NA|TRBD2|TRBV2|TRBJ2-3
TGTGCCAGCAGGCAACTAGCGGGGGGGCGGGTCGCGCAGTATTTT
CASRQLAGGRVAQYF
>NA|NA|TRBV7-2|TRBJ2-7
TGTGCCAGCAGCTCTAGCGAGGGGCTCGAGCAGTACTTC
CASSSSEGLEQYF
>NA|NA|TRBV29-1|TRBJ2-3
TGCAGCGCTCAGGGCGGGGTTAGTTCGACAGATACGCAGTATTTT
CSAQGGVSSTDTQYF
>NA|TRBD1|TRBV19|TRBJ2-2
TGTGCCAGTAGTTCGGGACAGGGGGCTACGGGGGAGCTGTTTTTT
CASSSGQGATGELFF
>NA|TRBD2|TRBV5-1|TRBJ2-1
TGCGCCGGCGGGCTCGGGACTAGCGGGACTGGCGAGCAGTTCTTC
CAGGLGTSGTGEQFF
>NA|NA|TRBV30|TRBJ2-2
TGTGCCTGGAGTTCGGAGATCGGGGAGCTGTTTTTT
CAWSSEIGELFF
>NA|TRBD1|TRBV7-9|TRBJ2-7
TGTGCCAGCAGCGAAACGACCGGGACAGGGTCCTACGAGCAGTACTTC
CASSETTGTGSYEQYF
>few|NA|TRBV19|TRBJ1-1
TGTGCCAGTACCAGGGACACTGAAGCTTTCTTT
CASTRDTEAFF
>few|TRBD1|TRBV28|TRBJ2-7
TGTGCCAGCACCCCGGACAGGGGGTTCTCCTACGAGCAGTACTTC
CASTPDRGFSYEQYF
>NA|NA|TRBV6-1|TRBJ1-2
TGTGCCAGCAGGACCGGCGACAGAACGAACTATGGCTACACCTTC
CASRTGDRTNYGYTF
>NA|TRBD1|TRBV19|TRBJ1-1
TGTGCCAGTAGTATAGGGGACAGGGGCACTGAAGCTTTCTTT
CASSIGDRGTEAFF
>NA|TRBD2|TRBV28|TRBJ2-2
TGTGCCAGCAGTTTGGGACTAGCGGGAGTAAAAACCGGGGAGCTGTTTTTT
CASSLGLAGVKTGELFF
>NA|TRBD1|TRBV30|TRBJ1-1
TGTGCCTGGAGTTCCGGGACAGGGACCACTGAAGCTTTCTTT
CAWSSGTGTTEAFF
>NA|TRBD2|TRBV7-2|TRBJ2-7
TGTGCCAGCAGCTGGGGACTAGCGGGGCTCTACGAGCAGTACTTC
CASSWGLAGLYEQYF
>NA|NA|TRBV7-8|TRBJ2-5
TGTGCCAGCAGTCCCAGTGGAGCGGTGGTCGCCCAGTACTTC
CASSPSGAVVAQYF
>NA|NA|TRBV19|TRBJ2-2
TGTGCCAGTAGTATTGGGGGGGCGCGTATCGGGGAGCTGTTTTTT
CASSIGGARIGELFF
>NA|NA|TRBV10-2|TRBJ2-5
TGCGCCAGCCCGGACTGCACGCAAGAGACCCAGTACTTC
CASPDCTQETQYF
>once|NA|TRBV27|TRBJ1-2
TGTGCCAGCAGTGACAATTTCCATGGCTACACCTTC
CASSDNFHGYTF
>NA|NA|TRBV5-4|TRBJ1-4
TGTGCCAGCAGCTTGGGACAGAGAAATGAAAAACTGTTTTTT
CASSLGQRNEKLFF
>NA|NA|TRBV19|TRBJ2-7
TGTGCCAGTAGTAAACCAAGCGGGCTTACCTACGAGCAGTACTTC
CASSKPSGLTYEQYF
>NA|TRBD1|TRBV28|TRBJ1-4
TGTGCCAGCAGTCACAGGACAGGACCAAATGAAAAACTGTTTTTT
CASSHRTGPNEKLFF
>once|TRBD2|TRBV5-1|TRBJ2-3
TGCGCCAGCAGCTTACCTAGCGGGCAAACAGATACGCAGTATTTT
CASSLPSGQTDTQYF
>NA|NA|TRBV6-8|TRBJ1-1
TGTGCCAGCAGTCCATCGAGGGTTGCTGAAGCTTTCTTT
CASSPSRVAEAFF
>NA|TRBD1|TRBV7-8|TRBJ2-1
TGTGCCAGCAGAGGAAGACAGGGGGTCTACAATGAGCAGTTCTTC
CASRGRQGVYNEQFF
>NA|TRBD1|TRBV28|TRBJ1-2
TGTGCCAGCAGGACTAGGGGGCTCTACGGCTACACCTTC
CASRTRGLYGYTF
>NA|NA|TRBV19|TRBJ1-3
TGTGCCAGTAGTATAGAGGCGGCCTCTGGAAACACCATATATTTT
CASSIEAASGNTIYF
>NA|TRBD1|TRBV6-1|TRBJ1-2
TGTGCCAGCAGTGGCATACCCGGGACAGGGCACTCTAACTATGGCTACACCTTC
CASSGIPGTGHSNYGYTF
>NA|TRBD2|TRBV7-9|TRBJ2-1
TGTGCCAGCATAAGCGGGACCGGAAAAAATGAGCAGTTCTTC
CASISGTGKNEQFF
>NA|TRBD1|TRBV6-1|TRBJ2-3
TGTGCCAGCAGTGTGACAGGGGGCAGCGTAGATACGCAGTATTTT
CASSVTGGSVDTQYF
>NA|TRBD2|TRBV28|TRBJ2-1
TGTGCCAGCACGGAGAGCGGGAGTTACAATGAGCAGTTCTTC
CASTESGSYNEQFF
>once|TRBD1|TRBV7-3|TRBJ1-1
TGTGCCAGCAGCTTACTCGGGACAGACACTGAAGCTTTCTTT
CASSLLGTDTEAFF
>once|NA|TRBV4-1|TRBJ2-2
TGCGCCAGCAGCTCTCCAACCGGCGGTAGGAACACCGGGGAGCTGTTTTTT
CASSSPTGGRNTGELFF
>NA|TRBD1|TRBV11-2|TRBJ2-7
TGTGCCAGCAGCTTAGGACAGGGCTTTTACGAGCAGTACTTC
CASSLGQGFYEQYF
>NA|NA|TRBV20-1|TRBJ1-1
TGCAGTGCTAGTAAACGGACTGAAGCTTTCTTT
CSASKRTEAFF
>NA|TRBD1|TRBV9|TRBJ1-2
TGTGCCAGCAGCGCCGGACAGGGGGCTTATGGCTACACCTTC
CASSAGQGAYGYTF
>NA|NA|TRBV6-6|TRBJ2-6
TGTGCCAGCAGTTCGCAGGGTTCTGGGGCCAACGTCCTGACTTTC
CASSSQGSGANVLTF
>NA|NA|TRBV5-6|TRBJ1-1
TGTGCCAGCAGCTTGGTCGGCGTGGAGCTATTCAATGAAGCTTTCTTT
CASSLVGVELFNEAFF
>NA|NA|TRBV5-5|TRBJ2-2
TGTGCCAGCAGCCCAAGGTCTCAGGGGAACACCGGGGAGCTGTTTTTT
CASSPRSQGNTGELFF
>NA|NA|TRBV30|TRBJ1-5
TGTGCCTGGGGGGAGAGGGAGCCCCAGCATTTT
CAWGEREPQHF
>NA|TRBD1|TRBV28|TRBJ1-5
TGTGCCAGCAGTTCGCCGACAGGGGATAATCAGCCCCAGCATTTT
CASSSPTGDNQPQHF